The TCR beta chain under discussion was sequenced for a study of blood T cell repertoires in COVID-19. Study summary: Specimens from acute and convalescent COVID-19 originated in the United States, Italy and Spain. In each case, the material was cDNA or gDNA derived from T cells, B-cell-depleted T cells, or PBMCs.

Authors' data handling: Quantification of nucleated cells was approximated via reference gene primer amplification. The assay was immunoSEQ multiplex PCR, and TCRdb's table has in-frame clones only and misses some. V, J and clone size were drawn from that table, and D and trimming were deduced from the DNA. The sample has roughly 57,000 clones, around nine tenths seen once; the top ten hold approximately 3%. V was clipped by 3 bases and J by 2 bases; unmatched bases: 4. Germline V gives CDR1 SGHAT, CDR2 FQNNGV. The CDR3 loop spans 15 amino acids. This chain joins TRBV11-2 and TRBJ2-7; 10 bases align to TRBD1. Sequencing input: peripheral blood. The clonotype comes from a human donor in a cohort sampled during active COVID-19. CDR3 sequence: CASSLYGTGAYEQYF. CDR3 DNA: TGTGCCAGCAGCTTGTACGGGACAGGGGCCTACGAGCAGTACTTC.